These 25 T cell receptor beta chains share one sample of origin, sequenced in a study of T cell clonotyping in hematopoietic cell transplantation. The time point denotes: recipient sample about 28 days before transplant, after cytoreduction. Sequenced by immunoSEQ multiplex PCR; TCRdb stores in-frame clones only, minus some. The table records approximately 42,000 clones, 85% of them present only once. The material sequenced was peripheral blood mononuclear cells, taken before stem cell transplant. The receptor set was obtained from a man aged 55 to 70 with acute myeloid leukemia. Some clones in this sample may be carry-over from other donors' samples.

The V gene is TRBV7-2, the J gene TRBJ1-3, with D uncertain. The CDR3 has 17 amino acids. The germline CDR1 and CDR2 sequences are SGHTA and FQGNSA. V dropped 0 bases and J dropped 4 bases, with 16 bases sitting between them. CDR3 sequence reads: CASSLASGTGNGNTIYF. CDR3 DNA: TGTGCCAGCAGCTTAGCATCGGGTACCGGTAACGGAAACACCATATATTTT.

The CDR3 coding sequence is TGTGCCAGCAGCTCCCTGCTCCTAGCGGGGGGGCATGGCGGGGAGCTGTTTTTT. Translation gives CASSSLLLAGGHGGELFF. The rearrangement uses TRBV7-2 and TRBJ2-2; 12 bases align to TRBD2. The V and J ends lost 4 bases and 7 bases, in that order; junction bases with no gene match: 13. Germline V gene data show CDR1 as SGHTA and CDR2 as FQGNSA. CDR3 length equals 18 residues.

The V call is TRBV29-1, the J call TRBJ2-1; 8 nucleotides agree with TRBD1. V lost 6 bases to trimming and J lost 3 bases; unmatched junction nucleotides: 7. This CDR3 is built from 14 residues. CDR1 SQVTM and CDR2 ANQGSEA come from the germline V gene. CDR3 DNA sequence: TGCAGCGTAGAGGACAGGGACATCTACAATGAGCAGTTCTTC. Translated, it gives CSVEDRDIYNEQFF.

The V and J genes are TRBV11-3 and TRBJ2-7, with no clear D. CDR3 length: 13 amino acids. Trimming shortened V by 5 bases and J by 3 bases, and 11 bases separated the two germline ends. The germline V gene has CDR1 SGHNT and CDR2 YENEEA. The CDR3 sequence is CASSPTRDYEQYF. The CDR3 bases are TGTGCCAGCAGCCCTACCCGCGACTACGAGCAGTACTTC.

This chain uses TRBV29-1 with TRBJ2-3, with a weak D call TRBD2 (6 bases). Germline lookup yields CDR1 SQVTM and CDR2 ANQGSEA. The CDR3 loop spans 13 amino acids. Trimming cost V 3 bases and J 4 bases, with 11 bases left between them. The CDR3 DNA is TGCAGCGTTGAGCCCGGGGGTCCAGATACGCAGTATTTT. Its protein is CSVEPGGPDTQYF.

V usage is TRBV28 and J usage is TRBJ1-2; D gene ambiguous. The CDR3 spans 13 residues. Trimming took 3 bases from V and 8 from J, leaving 13 bases between them. Germline V gene sequence: CDR1 MDHEN, CDR2 SYDVKM. CDR3: CASSFGHSGGYTF. CDR3 bases: TGTGCCAGCAGTTTTGGGCACTCCGGCGGCTACACCTTC.

The J gene is TRBJ1-2, the V gene TRBV6-4, with D hard to call. This CDR3 has 13 residues. Germline V gene sequence: CDR1 MRHNA, CDR2 SNTAGT. V was trimmed by 6 bases and J by 4 bases, leaving 12 bases between them. The CDR3 sequence is CASSREGGYGYTF. The DNA of the CDR3 is TGTGCCAGCAGCCGCGAGGGTGGCTATGGCTACACCTTC.

This chain joins TRBV7-2 and TRBJ1-5; maybe TRBD1 (6 bases). V was trimmed by 4 bases and J by 4 bases, leaving 14 bases between them. Germline V gives CDR1 SGHTA, CDR2 FQGNSA. The CDR3 runs 15 residues. The CDR3 DNA sequence: TGTGCCAGCAGCTGGCAGGACAGCCAAAATCAGCCCCAGCATTTT. It is translated as CASSWQDSQNQPQHF.

The genes are TRBV4-2 and TRBJ1-5; D remains unclear. With 1 base removed from V and 3 bases from J, the gap between germline ends came to 10 bases. The CDR3 has 15 residues. Per the germline V gene, CDR1 is LGHNA and CDR2 is YNFKEQ. The DNA for the CDR3 is TGTGCCAGCAGCCAAGTTGAACAGACCAATCAGCCCCAGCATTTT. This translates into CASSQVEQTNQPQHF.

The chain has TRBV5-4 and TRBJ1-2; D is possibly TRBD1 (5 bases). The V and J ends lost 2 bases and 3 bases respectively, with 14 bases between them. Germline lookup yields CDR1 SGHNT and CDR2 YYREEE (reference sequence). This CDR3 is 15 amino acids long. CDR3 sequence reads: CASSFWGGGDYGYTF. CDR3 DNA: TGTGCCAGCAGCTTCTGGGGGGGTGGGGACTATGGCTACACCTTC.

A note on this clone: This sample also contains other DNA sequences that code for the same CDR3. V and J are TRBV5-6 and TRBJ1-1; no clear D gene. CDR3 size: 14 residues. Trimming removed 0 bases at V and 0 bases at J, with 6 bases between. The germline V gene has CDR1 SGHDT and CDR2 YYEEEE. CDR3 coding DNA: TGTGCCAGCAGCTTGGGGTCCGTGAACACTGAAGCTTTCTTT. This gives the protein CASSLGSVNTEAFF.

This chain uses TRBV6-5 with TRBJ1-4; maybe TRBD1 (5 bases). Looked up from germline, CDR1 is MNHEY and CDR2 is SVGAGI. The V and J ends lost 4 bases and 0 bases respectively, with 12 bases between them. The CDR3 is 16 residues long. The CDR3 region has the DNA TGTGCCAGCAGTTCGACAGATACCGCAACTAATGAAAAACTGTTTTTT. Amino acid sequence: CASSSTDTATNEKLFF.

The J gene is TRBJ1-5, the V gene TRBV6-1; D is ambiguous. Trimming shortened V by 1 base and J by 7 bases, and 5 bases separated the two germline ends. This CDR3 is 12 amino acids long. CDR1 and CDR2 (germline): MNHNS, SASEGT. The CDR3 sequence is CASSEVRQPQHF. The CDR3 DNA sequence: TGTGCCAGCAGTGAAGTTCGGCAGCCCCAGCATTTT.

The V call is TRBV7-2, the J call TRBJ1-1, with 10 bases lining up with TRBD1. The CDR3 length is 15 residues. CDR1 is SGHTA, CDR2 FQGNSA, per germline. V shed 1 base and J 1 base; nucleotides not matched to a gene: 0. CDR3 residues: CASSLGQGANTEAFF. CDR3 DNA: TGTGCCAGCAGCTTAGGACAGGGGGCGAACACTGAAGCTTTCTTT.

This chain links TRBV5-4 with TRBJ2-3; 13 bases line up with TRBD2. The trim removed 4 bases at V and 2 bases at J, leaving 4 bases unmatched. The germline V gene encodes CDR1 SGHNT and CDR2 YYREEE (reference sequence). This CDR3 has 16 residues. CDR3 sequence (DNA): TGTGCCAGCAGCCGGACTAGCGGGGGCTACACAGATACGCAGTATTTT. As protein: CASSRTSGGYTDTQYF. The full variable domain, in which reference TRBV5-4 and TRBJ2-3 provide the parts outside the CDR3, is ETGVTQSPTHLIKTRGQQVTLRCSSQSGHNTVSWYQQALGQGPQFIFQYYREEENGRGNFPPRFSGLQFPNYSSELNVNALELDDSALYLCASSRTSGGYTDTQYFGPGTRLTVL.

The chain carries TRBV29-1 and TRBJ2-7; D may be TRBD1 (6 bases). This CDR3 has 13 amino acids. Germline loops: CDR1 SQVTM, CDR2 ANQGSEA. The V end lost 6 bases, the J end lost 0 bases, and 12 bases lay between the germline ends. CDR3: CSVDRDNSYEQYF. The CDR3 DNA reads TGCAGCGTCGACCGGGACAACTCCTACGAGCAGTACTTC.

The rearrangement links TRBV2 to TRBJ2-7; weak D call: TRBD1 (5 bases). The CDR3 sequence is 15 residues long. V lost 2 bases, J lost 0 bases, and 11 bases lay in between. The germline CDR1 and CDR2 sequences are SNHLY and FYNNEI. CDR3 DNA: TGTGCCAGCAGTGAAAGGGGCACCAGCTCCTACGAGCAGTACTTC. It specifies CASSERGTSSYEQYF.

V usage is TRBV27 and J usage is TRBJ2-1; D is undetermined. The germline CDR1 and CDR2 sequences are MNHEY and SMNVEV (reference sequence). The V and J ends lost 6 bases and 4 bases respectively, with 4 bases between them. The CDR3 extends over 11 amino acids. In nucleotides, the CDR3 is TGTGCCAGCAGGCGGTACAATGAGCAGTTCTTC. Its translation: CASRRYNEQFF.

The chain joins TRBV29-1 to TRBJ2-1, with TRBD2 matching over 10 bases. The length of the CDR3 is 14 residues. CDR1 SQVTM and CDR2 ANQGSEA come from the germline V gene. V shed 6 bases and J 4 bases; nucleotides not matched to a gene: 6. The CDR3 DNA follows: TGCAGCGTCTTAAGCGGGGGGGCTTACAATGAGCAGTTCTTC. Protein: CSVLSGGAYNEQFF.

The genes are TRBV4-1 and TRBJ2-3, with TRBD2 identical over 8 bases. The ends lost 5 bases at V and 1 base at J; junction bases unmatched: 8. The germline gives CDR1 MGHRA, CDR2 YSYEKL. This CDR3 has 16 amino acids. The CDR3 region is CASSYQRGPRTDTQYF. For the CDR3, the DNA is TGCGCCAGCAGCTATCAGCGGGGGCCCCGCACAGATACGCAGTATTTT.

The chain uses TRBV28 and TRBJ1-2, with 11 nucleotides matching TRBD1. Unmatched junction bases numbered 6, after V lost 11 bases and J lost 7 bases. The CDR3 sequence is 12 residues long. The germline CDR1 and CDR2 sequences are MDHEN and SYDVKM. CDR3 in amino acids: CAGGQGAIGYTF. Here the CDR3 DNA reads TGTGCCGGAGGACAGGGGGCGATTGGCTACACCTTC.

This chain joins TRBV2 and TRBJ1-3, with 7 nucleotides matching TRBD1. The germline gives CDR1 SNHLY, CDR2 FYNNEI. The CDR3 covers 15 residues. J gave up 3 bases and V 3 bases, and 5 bases lay outside the gene matches. The DNA of the CDR3 is TGTGCCAGCAGTGACAGGACAGGTGTTGGAAACACCATATATTTT. Protein product: CASSDRTGVGNTIYF.

V gene TRBV10-3 combines with J gene TRBJ1-3; D is uncertain. The CDR3 has 12 amino acids. Deletions cut 11 bases from V and 4 bases from J, with 12 bases between. CDR1 is ENHRY and CDR2 is SYGVKD in the germline V gene. The CDR3 protein is CASGGVGNTIYF. The CDR3 DNA is TGTGCCTCCGGTGGGGTAGGAAACACCATATATTTT.

The chain links TRBV21-1 to TRBJ2-1; no DNA check was done on the table's D call, TRBD2. TRBV21-1 is shown as a pseudogene. CDR3 size: 18 residues. CDR3 region: CASGYERGASQGYNEQFF. DNA for the CDR3: TGTGCCAGCGGGTACGAGCGGGGGGCCAGCCAGGGATACAATGAGCAGTTCTTC.

The rearrangement links TRBV6-5 to TRBJ2-2; TRBD1 matches at 7 bases. The junction had 5 bases not matched to a gene; V was cut back by 6 bases and J by 1 base. The CDR3 has 15 residues. CDR1 is MNHEY, CDR2 SVGAGI, per germline. In nucleotides, the CDR3 is TGTGCCAGCAGAACGACAGGGCTGAACACCGGGGAGCTGTTTTTT. Residues: CASRTTGLNTGELFF.